The 27 T cell receptor beta chains below were found in one sample sequenced in a study of Graves' ophthalmopathy and Graves' hyperthyroidism. TCR beta CDR3 regions were amplified from RNA transcripts. HTBI primers were used in a first-round RT-PCR, which preceded a second-round multiplex PCR. TCRdb itself ran the multiplex PCR reads through MiXCR, one entry per CDR3 protein. The data contain 200,000 to 250,000 distinct CDR3 sequences, roughly 21% of them singletons. Input material: peripheral blood. All receptors come from a woman aged 50 to 60 with Graves' ophthalmopathy.

This clonotype was observed many times. The chain has TRBV7-2 and TRBJ2-7, with 12 bases that match TRBD2. Germline loops: CDR1 SGHTA, CDR2 FQGNSA. There are 14 residues in the CDR3. With V trimmed by 3 bases and J by 4 bases, 1 base remained unmatched. CDR3 protein: CASSFGTSGYEQYF. In DNA, the CDR3 is TGTGCCAGCAGCTTCGGGACTAGCGGGTACGAGCAGTACTTC.

This clonotype was detected many times. This rearrangement joins TRBV11-2 to TRBJ1-1, with D hard to call. The germline gives CDR1 SGHAT, CDR2 FQNNGV. Trimming took off 5 bases at V and 0 bases at J, with 10 bases between the two ends. There are 14 residues in the CDR3. CDR3 residues: CASSHKGLNTEAFF. The CDR3 DNA follows: TGTGCCAGCAGCCACAAAGGTTTGAACACTGAAGCTTTCTTT.

This clonotype was recorded many times. This chain joins TRBV12-5 and TRBJ2-5; 9 nucleotides agree with TRBD1. CDR1 and CDR2 from the germline V gene are LGHNT and FRNRAP. Trimming cost V 4 bases and J 5 bases; bases outside gene matches: 11. This CDR3 is built from 16 residues. CDR3 protein: CASGSVRDRAVETQYF. The DNA for the CDR3 is TGTGCTAGTGGTTCGGTACGGGACAGGGCGGTTGAGACCCAGTACTTC.

This clonotype has a handful of counts. The rearrangement uses TRBV6-5 and TRBJ1-1, with D unclear. Germline V gene sequence: CDR1 MNHEY, CDR2 SVGAGI. The CDR3 consists of 15 residues. The germline V and J ends were trimmed by 0 bases and 0 bases, with 8 bases remaining between them. The CDR3 sequence: CASSYSAGMNTEAFF. As DNA, the CDR3 is TGTGCCAGCAGTTACTCTGCAGGTATGAACACTGAAGCTTTCTTT.

A word on this clonotype: A much bigger clone sits one base away, suggesting this may be a read error. The missing conserved phenylalanine or tryptophan at the end of this CDR3 makes a read error likely. The genes are TRBV29-1 and TRBJ2-6, with D perhaps TRBD2 (5 bases). The CDR3 contains 15 residues. V lost 7 bases to trimming and J lost 0 bases, with 13 bases between them. Germline CDR1 and CDR2: SQVTM and ANQGSEA. CDR3 in DNA: TGCAGCGCCCGGACTGAAAGCTCTGGGGCCAACGTCCTGACTATC. As protein: CSARTESSGANVLTI.

This clonotype was observed many times. V usage is TRBV11-2 and J usage is TRBJ2-5; no definite D call. CDR3 length: 13 residues. The V end lost 2 bases, the J end lost 5 bases, and 9 bases lay between the germline ends. Germline CDR1 is SGHAT and CDR2 is FQNNGV. The CDR3, as DNA: TGTGCCAGCAGCTTAAGTCTTGGGGAGACCCAGTACTTC. It encodes CASSLSLGETQYF.

In its sample, this clonotype was seen many times. The rearrangement joins TRBV28 to TRBJ1-4; a weak D match, TRBD1 (5 bases). Germline CDR1 is MDHEN and CDR2 is SYDVKM. The CDR3 contains 15 residues. Trimming pared 4 bases from V and 3 bases from J, leaving 12 bases between. CDR3 sequence (DNA): TGTGCCAGCAGTTCGGCTCGGGGGTCTAATGAAAAACTGTTTTTT. This codes for CASSSARGSNEKLFF.

In this sample, this clonotype turned up many times. The rearrangement joins TRBV19 to TRBJ1-5; D perhaps matches TRBD1 (5 bases). The CDR3 sequence is 15 residues long. V lost 3 bases and J lost 0, with 9 bases in between. Germline V gene lookup returns CDR1 LNHDA and CDR2 SQIVND (reference sequence). CDR3 DNA: TGTGCCAGTAGTATCCACAGGAATAGCAATCAGCCCCAGCATTTT. Amino acid sequence: CASSIHRNSNQPQHF.

This clonotype was found many times. This sequence joins TRBV14 and TRBJ2-1; 12 positions match TRBD2. After removal of 4 bases from V and 4 bases from J, the junction contained 2 bases not matched to a gene. CDR3 size: 15 residues. In germline, CDR1 is SGHDN, CDR2 FVKESK. CDR3 sequence: CASSLLAGGYNEQFF. The CDR3 DNA sequence: TGTGCCAGCAGCCTCCTAGCGGGAGGGTACAATGAGCAGTTCTTC.

In this sample, this clonotype turned up many times. This chain links TRBV2 with TRBJ1-5; D remains ambiguous. The CDR3 sequence is 12 residues long. Germline CDR1 reads SNHLY; CDR2 reads FYNNEI. Deletions cut 5 bases from V and 4 bases from J, with 6 bases between. The CDR3 region is CASSQRNQPQHF. The CDR3 DNA sequence: TGTGCCAGCAGTCAAAGAAATCAGCCCCAGCATTTT.

This clonotype was detected many times. V and J are TRBV6-5 and TRBJ2-7, with 9 bases identical to TRBD1. This CDR3 has 16 amino acids. V gave up 6 bases and J gave up 5 bases; unmatched junction bases: 14. Germline V gene data show CDR1 as MNHEY and CDR2 as SVGAGI. The CDR3 DNA reads as TGTGCCAGCAGGGGTACTGGGACAGGGATGGGCCACGAGCAGTACTTC. Its protein is CASRGTGTGMGHEQYF.

This clonotype came up many times. The chain uses TRBV7-8 and TRBJ2-7, with D hard to call. Per germline, CDR1 SGHVS and CDR2 FQNEAQ. CDR3 length: 13 amino acids. The V end was cut by 1 base, the J end by 8 bases, with 12 bases between. CDR3 sequence: CASSLGSSPKQYF. The CDR3 DNA sequence: TGTGCCAGCAGCTTAGGATCCTCTCCGAAGCAGTACTTC.

This clonotype was recorded at least ten times. The genes are TRBV2 and TRBJ2-7; 9 bases are a match to TRBD2. Germline V gene lookup returns CDR1 SNHLY and CDR2 FYNNEI. J gave up 4 bases and V 6 bases, and 16 bases lay outside the gene matches. The CDR3 length is 17 residues. Written as DNA, the CDR3 is TGTGCCAGCAGCAGACCCCCCCGGCTAGCGGGGTTGTACGAGCAGTACTTC. It yields the protein CASSRPPRLAGLYEQYF.

This clonotype was picked up a small number of times. DNA of the CDR3: TGTGCCAGCAGCCCCACGAGCATGGGCCAAGAGACCCAGTACTTC. Protein product: CASSPTSMGQETQYF. This sequence joins TRBV28 and TRBJ2-5; D gene unclear. CDR1 MDHEN and CDR2 SYDVKM come from the germline V gene. V was shortened by 6 bases and J by 1 base, with 15 bases between the two germline ends. The CDR3 runs to 15 residues.

The gene calls are TRBV12-3 or TRBV12-4 and TRBJ2-2, with TRBD1 matching 8 bases. There are 12 residues in the CDR3. V trimming: 8 bases; J trimming: 4 bases; junction bases outside the gene matches: 0. CDR3 DNA sequence: TGTGCCAGCGGACAGGGCACCGGGGAGCTGTTTTTT. It yields the protein CASGQGTGELFF.

This clonotype was detected ten times or more. The CDR3: CASSRGLADSYEQYF. The CDR3 DNA is TGTGCCAGTAGCCGCGGACTAGCGGACTCCTACGAGCAGTACTTC. This chain connects TRBV19 to TRBJ2-7, with TRBD2 matching 10 bases. The CDR3 is 15 amino acids. With 6 bases clipped from V and 0 bases from J, the junction kept 5 bases outside the gene matches. The germline gives CDR1 LNHDA, CDR2 SQIVND (reference sequence).

This clonotype was counted a few times. The chain has TRBV20-1 and TRBJ1-6; 8 bases align to TRBD1. Germline-derived CDR1 and CDR2 are DFQATT and SNEGSKA (reference sequence). J lost 7 bases, V lost 5 bases, and 10 bases had no gene match. The CDR3 is made up of 15 amino acids. DNA of the CDR3: TGCAGTGCTCGGGACAGGATAAAGGGGAATTCACCCCTCCACTTT. This sequence encodes CSARDRIKGNSPLHF.

This clonotype was counted at least ten times. The chain is built from TRBV6-2 or TRBV6-3 and TRBJ1-1; possibly TRBD1 for D (6 bases). The CDR3 runs to 16 residues. Per germline, CDR1 MNHEY and CDR2 SVGEGT. V was cut by 2 bases and J by 0 bases, with 13 bases left in between. The chain's CDR3 is CASSYRGAQVNTEAFF. The CDR3 coding sequence is TGTGCCAGCAGTTACCGGGGGGCGCAGGTGAACACTGAAGCTTTCTTT.

In its sample, this clonotype was seen many times. CDR3 region: CSAPGRVGETQYF. The CDR3 region has the DNA TGCAGTGCACCCGGGAGGGTTGGAGAGACCCAGTACTTC. The chain couples TRBV20-1 to TRBJ2-5; TRBD2 matches 8 bases. This CDR3 comprises 13 residues. The junction had 7 bases not matched to a gene; V was cut back by 6 bases and J by 4 bases. From germline, CDR1 is DFQATT and CDR2 SNEGSKA (reference sequence).

This clonotype has only a few counts. This sequence joins TRBV9 and TRBJ1-1, with a weak D call TRBD1 (6 bases). The CDR3 has 14 amino acids. Trimming removed 3 bases from V and 4 bases from J, with 13 bases in between. Germline V gives CDR1 SGDLS, CDR2 YYNGEE. CDR3 region: CASSEGHSGTEAFF. The CDR3 DNA is TGTGCCAGCAGCGAGGGACACTCTGGCACTGAAGCTTTCTTT. The full variable domain, completed using reference TRBV9 and TRBJ1-1, is DSGVTQTPKHLITATGQRVTLRCSPRSGDLSVYWYQQSLDQGLQFLIQYYNGEERAKGNILERFSAQQFPDLHSELNLSSLELGDSALYFCASSEGHSGTEAFFGQGTRLTVV.

At least ten counts were recorded for this clonotype. V usage is TRBV28 and J usage is TRBJ1-2, with 9 positions matching TRBD1. The germline gives CDR1 MDHEN, CDR2 SYDVKM. The junction had 3 bases not matched to a gene; V was cut back by 4 bases and J by 3 bases. The CDR3 sequence is 14 residues long. The CDR3 DNA sequence: TGTGCCAGCAGTTCACAGGGGGCCGACTATGGCTACACCTTC. Its translation: CASSSQGADYGYTF.

This clonotype came up a few times. The V gene is TRBV4-1, the J gene TRBJ2-3; D is undetermined. V was trimmed by 6 bases and J by 0 bases, leaving 10 bases between them. Germline V gives CDR1 MGHRA, CDR2 YSYEKL. The CDR3 is made up of 14 amino acids. In DNA, the CDR3 is TGCGCCAGCAGGAAACAAGCTAGCACAGATACGCAGTATTTT. Translated, it gives CASRKQASTDTQYF.

This clonotype occurred many times. The gene calls are TRBV6-1 and TRBJ1-2, with D uncertain. The CDR3 spans 13 residues. Trimming took 7 bases from V and 5 from J, leaving 14 bases between them. The V gene's germline CDR1 is MNHNS and CDR2 SASEGT. CDR3 sequence: CASTVTELYGYTF. CDR3 nucleotide sequence: TGTGCCAGCACTGTAACAGAGTTGTATGGCTACACCTTC.

The chain carries TRBV7-2 and TRBJ2-7; D remains ambiguous. The CDR3 sequence is 14 residues long. V dropped 1 base and J dropped 4 bases, with 11 bases sitting between them. Germline values: CDR1 SGHTA, CDR2 FQGNSA. CDR3 nucleotide sequence: TGTGCCAGCAGCTTAGAGGTTGCAGCTTACGAGCAGTACTTC. It specifies CASSLEVAAYEQYF.

This clonotype has at least ten counts. The rearrangement links TRBV5-1 to TRBJ2-1, with 11 bases that match TRBD1. V lost 3 bases, J lost 3 bases, and 2 bases stayed unmatched. The germline CDR1 and CDR2 sequences are SGHRS and YFSETQ. There are 15 residues in the CDR3. CDR3 sequence reads: CASSSGTGGYNEQFF. CDR3 sequence (DNA): TGCGCCAGCAGCTCCGGGACAGGGGGCTACAATGAGCAGTTCTTC.

Notes on this clonotype: This CDR3 fails to terminate in the conserved phenylalanine or tryptophan, so it likely reflects a read error. The DNA is left out, because the CDR3 cannot be placed on it with certainty; the CDR3 is given as TCRdb lists it. The chain has TRBV6-1 and TRBJ2-4; the table assigns TRBD1, which was not confirmed against the DNA. The CDR3 is 12 amino acids in total, end residues counted. Germline V gene data show CDR1 as MNHNS and CDR2 as SASEGT. CDR3 sequence: CASSDGTGPIGV.

This clonotype was found many times. The chain carries TRBV6-1 and TRBJ1-5, with 7 positions matching TRBD1. Germline CDR1 and CDR2: MNHNS and SASEGT. The J segment lost 0 bases and the V segment lost 5 bases, leaving 7 bases of the junction unmatched. This CDR3 is 16 amino acids long. The CDR3 sequence: CASSQGGAYSNQPQHF. CDR3 bases: TGTGCCAGCAGTCAGGGGGGTGCGTATAGCAATCAGCCCCAGCATTTT.